Sequencing of this TCR beta chain was carried out in a study of identical twins. Each CDR3 protein gets one entry after TCRdb re-called the 5' RACE reads with MiXCR. The sample records approximately 700,000 distinct CDR3 sequences, approximately 6% being singletons. Study conclusions and caveats: Beta out-of-frame sequences showed weaker excess twin sharing. Models underestimated TCR alpha sharing (out-of-frame) in monozygotic twins.

This clonotype showed up many times. Its target is unknown. Germline lookup yields CDR1 SQVTM and CDR2 ANQGSEA. The CDR3 covers 14 residues. The germline V and J ends were trimmed by 1 base and 5 bases, with 11 bases remaining between them. The chain uses TRBV29-1 and TRBJ2-2; D possibly corresponds to TRBD1 (5 bases). This clonotype was obtained from a man younger than 30 in good health. Sequences were obtained from naive T cells sorted from blood. CDR3 nucleotide sequence: TGCAGCGTTGAAGGCAGGGTTGGTACCGGGGAGCTGTTTTTT. Amino acids: CSVEGRVGTGELFF.